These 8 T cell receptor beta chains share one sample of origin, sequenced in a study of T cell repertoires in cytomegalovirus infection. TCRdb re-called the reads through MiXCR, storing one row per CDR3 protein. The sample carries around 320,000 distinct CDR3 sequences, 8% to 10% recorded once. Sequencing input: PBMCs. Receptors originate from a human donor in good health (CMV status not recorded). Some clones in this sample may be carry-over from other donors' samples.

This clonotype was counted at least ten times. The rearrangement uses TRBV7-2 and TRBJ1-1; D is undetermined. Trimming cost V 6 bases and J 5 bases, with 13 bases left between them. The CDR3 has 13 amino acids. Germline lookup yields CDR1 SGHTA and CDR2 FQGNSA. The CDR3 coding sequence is TGTGCCAGCAGGCCTAACCCTGGAACTGAAGCTTTCTTT. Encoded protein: CASRPNPGTEAFF. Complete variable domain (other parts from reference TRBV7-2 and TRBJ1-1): GAGVSQSPSNKVTEKGKDVELRCDPISGHTALYWYRQSLGQGLEFLIYFQGNSAPDKSGLPSDRFSAERTGGSVSTLTIQRTQQEDSAVYLCASRPNPGTEAFFGQGTRLTVV.

CDR3 bases: TGTGCCAGCAGTGTGGAGGTTTACGAGCAGTACTTC. Residues: CASSVEVYEQYF. The J gene is TRBJ2-7, the V gene TRBV6-1; TRBD2 might be the D (5 bases). The V end was cut by 4 bases, the J end by 4 bases, with 8 bases between. The CDR3 runs 12 residues. CDR1 MNHNS and CDR2 SASEGT come from the germline V gene.

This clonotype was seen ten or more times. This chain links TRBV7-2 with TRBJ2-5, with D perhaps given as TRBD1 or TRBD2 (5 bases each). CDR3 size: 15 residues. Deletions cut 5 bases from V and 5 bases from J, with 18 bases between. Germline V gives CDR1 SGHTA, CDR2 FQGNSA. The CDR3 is CASSRGGGFEETQYF. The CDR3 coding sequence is TGTGCCAGCAGCCGAGGTGGGGGTTTTGAGGAGACCCAGTACTTC.

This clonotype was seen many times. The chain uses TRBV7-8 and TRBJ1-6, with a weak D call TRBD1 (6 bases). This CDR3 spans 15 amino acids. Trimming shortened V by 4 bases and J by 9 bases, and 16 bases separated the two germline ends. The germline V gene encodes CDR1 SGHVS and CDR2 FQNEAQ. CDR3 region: CASSSQGGDGSPLHF. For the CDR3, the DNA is TGTGCCAGCAGCTCTCAAGGGGGTGACGGTTCACCCCTCCACTTT.

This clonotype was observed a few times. The DNA for the CDR3 is TGTGCCAGCAGCCCCCTGGGACAGGCTTATCAGCCCCAGCATTTT. It encodes CASSPLGQAYQPQHF. The chain has TRBV12-3 or TRBV12-4 and TRBJ1-5, with 8 bases aligning to TRBD1. The CDR3 spans 15 residues. The V and J ends lost 6 bases and 5 bases, in that order; junction bases with no gene match: 9.

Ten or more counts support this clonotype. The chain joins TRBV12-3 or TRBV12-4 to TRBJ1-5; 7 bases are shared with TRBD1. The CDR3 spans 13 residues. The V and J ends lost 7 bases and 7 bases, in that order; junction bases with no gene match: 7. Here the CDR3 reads CASTGGSWQPQHF. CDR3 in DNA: TGTGCCAGCACAGGGGGAAGTTGGCAGCCCCAGCATTTT.

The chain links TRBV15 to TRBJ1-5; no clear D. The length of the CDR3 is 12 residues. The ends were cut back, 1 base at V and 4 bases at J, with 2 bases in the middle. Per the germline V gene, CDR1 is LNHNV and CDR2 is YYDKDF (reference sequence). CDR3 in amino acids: CATSRGNQPQHF. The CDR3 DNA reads TGTGCCACCAGCAGAGGGAATCAGCCCCAGCATTTT.

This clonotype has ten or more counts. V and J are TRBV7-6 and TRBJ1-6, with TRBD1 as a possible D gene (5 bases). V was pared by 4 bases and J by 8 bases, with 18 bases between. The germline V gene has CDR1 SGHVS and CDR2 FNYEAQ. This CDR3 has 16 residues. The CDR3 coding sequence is TGTGCCAGCAGCTCTTGGCCCAGGGCTGGGGATTCACCCCTCCACTTT. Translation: CASSSWPRAGDSPLHF.